This T cell receptor beta chain appears in the sequencing data of a study of T cell responses to AZD1222 COVID-19 vaccine. Data came from immunoSEQ multiplex PCR; TCRdb stores just in-frame clones and leaves some out. The table lists 95,000 to 150,000 clones, roughly 86% of them singletons. The analysis combined second doses at about 4 or about 12 weeks. Germline assignment: CDR1 SGHRS and CDR2 YFSETQ. V trimming: 1 base; J trimming: 6 bases; junction bases outside the gene matches: 6. The CDR3 runs to 14 residues. The count of this clone is one. Sample: peripheral blood, taken 28 days after the second AZD1222 dose. The receptor was isolated from an adult who received the AZD1222 COVID-19 vaccine. This chain uses TRBV5-1 with TRBJ2-7, with TRBD1 matching 8 bases. The CDR3 DNA follows: TGCGCCAGCAGCTTGAGCAGGGGGCAAAGCGAGCAGTACTTC. Translation: CASSLSRGQSEQYF.